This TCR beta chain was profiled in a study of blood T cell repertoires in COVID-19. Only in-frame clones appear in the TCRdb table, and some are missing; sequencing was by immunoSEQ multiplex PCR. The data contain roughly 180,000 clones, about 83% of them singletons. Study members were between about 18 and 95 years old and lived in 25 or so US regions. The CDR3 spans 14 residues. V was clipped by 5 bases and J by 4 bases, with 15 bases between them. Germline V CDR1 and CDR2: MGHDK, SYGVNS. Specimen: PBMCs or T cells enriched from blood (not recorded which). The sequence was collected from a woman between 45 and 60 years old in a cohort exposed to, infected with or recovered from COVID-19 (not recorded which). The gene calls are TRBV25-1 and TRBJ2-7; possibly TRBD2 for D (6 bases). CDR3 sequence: CASSRRGGHYEQYF. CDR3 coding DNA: TGTGCCAGCAGTCGGCGGGGAGGACATTACGAGCAGTACTTC.